This entry is about one TCR beta chain. The data were taken from a study of CD8 T cells in Susac syndrome. From germline, CDR1 is ENHRY and CDR2 SYGVKD. The CDR3 runs 12 residues. Trimming stripped 4 bases from V and 2 bases from J, with 6 bases between. Reverse transcription used about 0.5 to 1 ug RNA and random hexamers. The authors amplified TCR beta CDR3 across 54 Vbeta and 13 Jbeta using immunoSEQ multiplex PCR. MiXCR, run by TCRdb on the immunoSEQ multiplex PCR reads, gives a single entry per CDR3 protein. The data show 85,000 to 95,000 distinct CDR3 sequences, with roughly 94% seen just once and roughly 0.31% held by the top ten. It was negative isolation that provided the CD8+ and CD4+ T cells, whereas TEMRA cells were enriched by FACS.

Sequences were obtained from CD4+ T cells from PBMCs. The receptor was isolated from a human donor with Susac syndrome. The chain employs TRBV10-3 and TRBJ2-7; D remains unclear. CDR3 nucleotides: TGTGCCATCAGTGGGGTAGCCTACGAGCAGTACTTC. It encodes CAISGVAYEQYF.